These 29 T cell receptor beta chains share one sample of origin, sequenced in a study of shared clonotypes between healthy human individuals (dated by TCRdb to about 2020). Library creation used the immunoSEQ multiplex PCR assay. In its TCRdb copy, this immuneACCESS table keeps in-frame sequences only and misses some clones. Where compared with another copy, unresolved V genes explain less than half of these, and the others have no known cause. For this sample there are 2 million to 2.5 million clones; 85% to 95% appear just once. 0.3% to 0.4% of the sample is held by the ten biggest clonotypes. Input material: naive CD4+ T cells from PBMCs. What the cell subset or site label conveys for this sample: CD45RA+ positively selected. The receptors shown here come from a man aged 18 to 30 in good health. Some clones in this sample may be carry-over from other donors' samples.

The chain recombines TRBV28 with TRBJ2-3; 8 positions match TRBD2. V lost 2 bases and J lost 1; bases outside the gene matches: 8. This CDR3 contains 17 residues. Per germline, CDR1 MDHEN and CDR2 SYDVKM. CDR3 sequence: CASSLPLGREGTDTQYF. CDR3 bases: TGTGCCAGCAGTTTACCCCTTGGGCGGGAGGGCACAGATACGCAGTATTTT.

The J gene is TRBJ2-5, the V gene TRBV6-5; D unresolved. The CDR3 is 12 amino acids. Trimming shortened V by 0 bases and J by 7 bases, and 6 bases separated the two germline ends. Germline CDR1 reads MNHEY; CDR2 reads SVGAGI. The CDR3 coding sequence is TGTGCCAGCAGTTACTCGGACGGGACCCAGTACTTC. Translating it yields CASSYSDGTQYF.

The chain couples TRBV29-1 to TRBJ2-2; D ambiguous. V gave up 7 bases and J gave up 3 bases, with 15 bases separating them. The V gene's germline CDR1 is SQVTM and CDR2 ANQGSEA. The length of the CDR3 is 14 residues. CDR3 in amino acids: CSAFGQEYTGELFF. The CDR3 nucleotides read TGCAGCGCCTTTGGGCAGGAGTACACCGGGGAGCTGTTTTTT.

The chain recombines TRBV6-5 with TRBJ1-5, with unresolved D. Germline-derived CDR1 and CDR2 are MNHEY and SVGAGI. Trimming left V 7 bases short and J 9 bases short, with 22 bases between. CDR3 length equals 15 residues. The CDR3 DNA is TGTGCCAGCACCGAGGACGGAGCCTACTCCTGGCCCCAGCATTTT. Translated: CASTEDGAYSWPQHF.

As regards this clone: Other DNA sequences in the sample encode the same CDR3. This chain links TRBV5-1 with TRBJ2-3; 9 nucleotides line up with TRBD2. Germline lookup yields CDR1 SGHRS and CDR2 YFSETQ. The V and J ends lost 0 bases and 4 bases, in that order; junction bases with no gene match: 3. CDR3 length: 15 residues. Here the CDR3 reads CASSLGAGGPDTQYF. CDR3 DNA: TGCGCCAGCAGCTTGGGAGCGGGAGGCCCAGATACGCAGTATTTT. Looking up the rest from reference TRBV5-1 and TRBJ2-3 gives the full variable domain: KAGVTQTPRYLIKTRGQQVTLSCSPISGHRSVSWYQQTPGQGLQFLFEYFSETQRNKGNFPGRFSGRQFSNSRSEMNVSTLELGDSALYLCASSLGAGGPDTQYFGPGTRLTVL.

For the CDR3, the DNA is TGTGCCAGCAATTGGCCCGGGGGCTATGGCTACACCTTC. Translating gives CASNWPGGYGYTF. The chain couples TRBV28 to TRBJ1-2, with D tentatively TRBD1 (5 bases). The germline V gene has CDR1 MDHEN and CDR2 SYDVKM. This CDR3 spans 13 amino acids. V lost 7 bases, J lost 4 bases, and 13 bases lay in between.

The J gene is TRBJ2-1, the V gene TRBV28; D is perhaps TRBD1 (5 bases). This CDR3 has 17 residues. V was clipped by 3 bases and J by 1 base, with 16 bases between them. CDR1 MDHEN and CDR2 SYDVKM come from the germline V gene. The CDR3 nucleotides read TGTGCCAGCAGTTTTTTAGGATCGCCAGGGTCCTACAATGAGCAGTTCTTC. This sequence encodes CASSFLGSPGSYNEQFF.

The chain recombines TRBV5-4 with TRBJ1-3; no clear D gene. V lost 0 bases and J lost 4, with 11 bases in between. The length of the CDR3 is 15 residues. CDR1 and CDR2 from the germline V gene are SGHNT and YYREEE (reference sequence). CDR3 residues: CASSLDPGAGNTIYF. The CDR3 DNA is TGTGCCAGCAGCTTGGACCCGGGTGCAGGAAACACCATATATTTT.

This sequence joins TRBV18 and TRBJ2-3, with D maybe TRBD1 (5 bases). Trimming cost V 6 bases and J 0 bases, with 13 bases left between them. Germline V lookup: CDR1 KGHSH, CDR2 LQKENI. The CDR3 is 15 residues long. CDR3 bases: TGTGCCAGCTCCCTCAGGGCAGGTAGCACAGATACGCAGTATTTT. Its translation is CASSLRAGSTDTQYF.

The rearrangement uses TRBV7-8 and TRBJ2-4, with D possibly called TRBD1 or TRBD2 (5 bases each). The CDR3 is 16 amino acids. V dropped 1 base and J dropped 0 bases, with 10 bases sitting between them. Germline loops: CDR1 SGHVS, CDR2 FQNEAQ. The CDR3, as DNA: TGTGCCAGCAGCTTAGTGGGACCGTTAGCCAAAAACATTCAGTACTTC. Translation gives CASSLVGPLAKNIQYF.

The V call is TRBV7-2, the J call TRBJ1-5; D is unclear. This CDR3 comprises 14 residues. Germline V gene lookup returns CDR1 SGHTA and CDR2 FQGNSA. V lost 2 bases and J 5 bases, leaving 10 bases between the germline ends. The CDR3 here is CASSLYYPDQPQHF. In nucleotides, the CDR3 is TGTGCCAGCAGCTTATATTATCCGGATCAGCCCCAGCATTTT.

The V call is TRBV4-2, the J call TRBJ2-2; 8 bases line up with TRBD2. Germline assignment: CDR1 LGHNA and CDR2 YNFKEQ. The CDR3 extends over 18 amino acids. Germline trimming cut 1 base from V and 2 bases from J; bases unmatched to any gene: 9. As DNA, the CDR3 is TGTGCCAGCAGCCAAGGCCAGGGCGGGAGGACCAACACCGGGGAGCTGTTTTTT. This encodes CASSQGQGGRTNTGELFF.

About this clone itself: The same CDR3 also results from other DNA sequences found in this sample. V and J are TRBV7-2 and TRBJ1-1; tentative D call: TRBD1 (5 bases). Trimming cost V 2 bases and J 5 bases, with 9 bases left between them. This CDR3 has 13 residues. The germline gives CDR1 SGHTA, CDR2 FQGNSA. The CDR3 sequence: CASSLSRVTEAFF. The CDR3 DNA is TGTGCCAGCAGCTTATCCAGGGTGACTGAAGCTTTCTTT. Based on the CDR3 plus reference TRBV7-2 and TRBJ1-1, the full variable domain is GAGVSQSPSNKVTEKGKDVELRCDPISGHTALYWYRQSLGQGLEFLIYFQGNSAPDKSGLPSDRFSAERTGGSVSTLTIQRTQQEDSAVYLCASSLSRVTEAFFGQGTRLTVV.

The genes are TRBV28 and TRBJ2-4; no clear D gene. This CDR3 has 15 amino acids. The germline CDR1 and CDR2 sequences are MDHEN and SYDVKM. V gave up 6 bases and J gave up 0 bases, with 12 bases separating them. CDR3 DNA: TGTGCCAGCAGGTCCGGAAGAATAGCCAAAAACATTCAGTACTTC. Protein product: CASRSGRIAKNIQYF.

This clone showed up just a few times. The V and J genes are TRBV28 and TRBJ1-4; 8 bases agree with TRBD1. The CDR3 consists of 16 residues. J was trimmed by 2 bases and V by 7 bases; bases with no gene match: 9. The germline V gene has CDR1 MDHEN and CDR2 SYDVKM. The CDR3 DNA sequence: TGTGCCAGCACGGACCAGGGGGCGCGCACTAATGAAAAACTGTTTTTT. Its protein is CASTDQGARTNEKLFF.

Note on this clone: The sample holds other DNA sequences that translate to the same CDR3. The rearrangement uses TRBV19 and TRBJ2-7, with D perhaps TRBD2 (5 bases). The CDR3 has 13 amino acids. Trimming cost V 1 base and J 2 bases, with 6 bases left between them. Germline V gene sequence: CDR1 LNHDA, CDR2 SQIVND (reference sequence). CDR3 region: CASSIAGTYEQYF. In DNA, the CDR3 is TGTGCCAGTAGTATAGCGGGAACCTACGAGCAGTACTTC.

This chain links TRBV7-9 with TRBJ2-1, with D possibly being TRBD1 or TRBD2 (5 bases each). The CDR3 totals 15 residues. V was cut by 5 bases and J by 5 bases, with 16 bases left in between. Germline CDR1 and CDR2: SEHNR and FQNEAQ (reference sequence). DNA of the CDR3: TGTGCCAGCAGCCCCGGGACCACTCGTGACAATGAGCAGTTCTTC. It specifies CASSPGTTRDNEQFF.

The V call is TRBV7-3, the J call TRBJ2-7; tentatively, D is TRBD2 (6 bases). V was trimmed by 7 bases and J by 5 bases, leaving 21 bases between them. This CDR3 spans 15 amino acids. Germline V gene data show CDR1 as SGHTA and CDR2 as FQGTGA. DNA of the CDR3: TGTGCCAGCAACATGGGGCAGGGACGGAGGGACGAGCAGTACTTC. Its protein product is CASNMGQGRRDEQYF.

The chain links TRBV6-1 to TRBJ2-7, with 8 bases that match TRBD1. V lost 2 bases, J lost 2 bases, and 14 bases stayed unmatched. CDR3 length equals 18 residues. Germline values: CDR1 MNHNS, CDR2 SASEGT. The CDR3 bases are TGTGCCAGCAGTGAAAAATGGGTGTGGACAGGGTCTCCCTACGAGCAGTACTTC. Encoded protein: CASSEKWVWTGSPYEQYF.

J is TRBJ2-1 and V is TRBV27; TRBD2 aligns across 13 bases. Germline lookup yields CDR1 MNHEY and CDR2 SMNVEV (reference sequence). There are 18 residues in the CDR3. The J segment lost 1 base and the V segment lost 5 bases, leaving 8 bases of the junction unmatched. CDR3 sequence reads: CASSLRTSGRKSYNEQFF. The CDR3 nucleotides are TGTGCCAGCAGTCTAAGGACTAGCGGGAGAAAGTCCTACAATGAGCAGTTCTTC.

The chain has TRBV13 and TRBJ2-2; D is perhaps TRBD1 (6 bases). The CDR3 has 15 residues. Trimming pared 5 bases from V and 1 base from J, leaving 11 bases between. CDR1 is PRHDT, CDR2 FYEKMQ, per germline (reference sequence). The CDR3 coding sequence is TGTGCCAGCAGCGCAGGGGTTCTGAACACCGGGGAGCTGTTTTTT. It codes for CASSAGVLNTGELFF. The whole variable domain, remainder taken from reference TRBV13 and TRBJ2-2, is AAGVIQSPRHLIKEKRETATLKCYPIPRHDTVYWYQQGPGQDPQFLISFYEKMQSDKGSIPDRFSAQQFSDYHSELNMSSLELGDSALYFCASSAGVLNTGELFFGEGSRLTVL.

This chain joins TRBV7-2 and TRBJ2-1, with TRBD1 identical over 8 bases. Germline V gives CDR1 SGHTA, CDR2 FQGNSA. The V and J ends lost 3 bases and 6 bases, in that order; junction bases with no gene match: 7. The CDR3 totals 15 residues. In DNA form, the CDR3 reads TGTGCCAGCAGCTTCAGGACAGGGACAGGCAATGAGCAGTTCTTC. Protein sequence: CASSFRTGTGNEQFF.

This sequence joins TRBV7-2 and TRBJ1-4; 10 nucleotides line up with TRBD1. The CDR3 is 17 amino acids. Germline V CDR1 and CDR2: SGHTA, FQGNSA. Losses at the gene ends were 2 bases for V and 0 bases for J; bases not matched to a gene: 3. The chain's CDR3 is CASSLWTGGATNEKLFF. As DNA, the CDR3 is TGTGCCAGCAGCTTATGGACAGGGGGAGCAACTAATGAAAAACTGTTTTTT.

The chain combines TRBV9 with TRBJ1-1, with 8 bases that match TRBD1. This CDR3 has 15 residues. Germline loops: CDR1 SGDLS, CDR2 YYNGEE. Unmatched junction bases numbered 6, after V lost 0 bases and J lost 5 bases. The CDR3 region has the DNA TGTGCCAGCAGCGTAGCTATCCAGGGGGCAACTGAAGCTTTCTTT. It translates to CASSVAIQGATEAFF.

The DNA for the CDR3 is TGTGCCAGCAGCTTATTTGGGGGGCGGAACACCGGGGAGCTGTTTTTT. Its protein is CASSLFGGRNTGELFF. The V call is TRBV7-3, the J call TRBJ2-2; TRBD1 or TRBD2 may be the D gene (6 bases each). Trimming removed 2 bases at V and 1 base at J, with 11 bases between. This CDR3 has 16 amino acids. The germline gives CDR1 SGHTA, CDR2 FQGTGA.

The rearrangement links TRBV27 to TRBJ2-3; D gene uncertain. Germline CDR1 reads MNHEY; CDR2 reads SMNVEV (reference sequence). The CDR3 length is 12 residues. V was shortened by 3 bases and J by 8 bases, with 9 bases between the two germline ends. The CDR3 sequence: CASSFSTGTQYF. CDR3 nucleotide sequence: TGTGCCAGCAGTTTTTCAACGGGTACGCAGTATTTT.

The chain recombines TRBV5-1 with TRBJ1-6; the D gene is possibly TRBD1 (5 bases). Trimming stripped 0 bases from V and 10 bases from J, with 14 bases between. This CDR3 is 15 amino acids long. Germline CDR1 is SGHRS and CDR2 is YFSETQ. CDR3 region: CASSLGLQGGSPLHF. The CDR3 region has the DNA TGCGCCAGCAGCTTGGGCCTCCAGGGAGGATCACCCCTCCACTTT.

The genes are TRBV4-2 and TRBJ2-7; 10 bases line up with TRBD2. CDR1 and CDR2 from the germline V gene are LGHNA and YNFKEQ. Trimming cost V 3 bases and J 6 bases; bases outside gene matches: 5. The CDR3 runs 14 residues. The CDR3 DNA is TGTGCCAGCAGCCAGGCAGCGGGAGGGCTCGAGCAGTACTTC. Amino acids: CASSQAAGGLEQYF.

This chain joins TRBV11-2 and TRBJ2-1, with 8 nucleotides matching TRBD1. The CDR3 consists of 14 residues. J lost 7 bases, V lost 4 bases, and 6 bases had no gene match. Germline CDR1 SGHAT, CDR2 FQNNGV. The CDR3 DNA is TGTGCCAGCAGCTCCCTGACAGGGGTAAATGAGCAGTTCTTC. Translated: CASSSLTGVNEQFF.